The 30 T cell receptor beta chains given below trace back to one sample, sequenced in a study of radiation and T cells in renal cell carcinoma. Generated by immunoSEQ multiplex PCR, the TCRdb table keeps only in-frame clones and is missing some. This sample yields 100,000 to 150,000 clones, of which about 88% are seen a single time; over 4.5% belongs to the top ten. The time point was: blood 2 weeks post-SBRT. Treatment described: 15 Gy SBRT to primary tumor, nephrectomy 4 weeks later. The specimen was blood, collected from a patient whose treatment included radiotherapy and nephrectomy. These TCRs come from a woman in her 70s with renal cell carcinoma.

This clone was recorded once. This chain joins TRBV6-1 and TRBJ2-7, with D perhaps TRBD1 or TRBD2 (5 bases each). V was shortened by 1 base and J by 2 bases, with 18 bases between the two germline ends. CDR3 size: 17 residues. CDR1 and CDR2 (germline): MNHNS, SASEGT. CDR3: CASSEGDGRQAAYEQYF. The CDR3 DNA is TGTGCCAGCAGTGAAGGGGACGGCAGGCAGGCAGCCTACGAGCAGTACTTC.

V is TRBV6-1 and J is TRBJ2-7; D gene uncertain. This CDR3 region has 15 residues. CDR1 is MNHNS and CDR2 is SASEGT in the germline V gene. The germline V and J ends were trimmed by 0 bases and 7 bases, with 16 bases remaining between them. CDR3 amino acids: CASSEALLVASEQYF. CDR3 DNA: TGTGCCAGCAGTGAAGCCCTCTTGGTAGCATCTGAGCAGTACTTC.

The chain has TRBV7-9 and TRBJ1-2, with 9 positions matching TRBD1. Germline trimming cut 5 bases from V and 4 bases from J; bases unmatched to any gene: 8. Germline CDR1 reads SEHNR; CDR2 reads FQNEAQ (reference sequence). CDR3 size: 15 residues. CDR3 in amino acids: CASSPQGQGIYGYTF. The CDR3 nucleotides are TGTGCCAGCAGCCCACAGGGACAGGGCATCTATGGCTACACCTTC.

This clone was detected only once. The gene calls are TRBV30 and TRBJ2-6; D gene ambiguous. In germline, CDR1 is GTSNPN, CDR2 SVGIG (reference sequence). There are 15 residues in the CDR3. V was shortened by 2 bases and J by 0 bases, with 8 bases between the two germline ends. The CDR3 nucleotides read TGTGCCTGGAGTATAAGGGTCTCTGGGGCCAACGTCCTGACTTTC. Its translation is CAWSIRVSGANVLTF.

The chain combines TRBV5-1 with TRBJ2-2, with TRBD2 as a possible D gene (5 bases). The CDR3 sequence is 16 residues long. CDR1 SGHRS and CDR2 YFSETQ come from the germline V gene. Trimming left V 7 bases short and J 5 bases short, with 21 bases between. The CDR3 here is CASPSGNRVGTGELFF. The CDR3 coding sequence is TGCGCCAGCCCTTCCGGGAATCGGGTTGGGACCGGGGAGCTGTTTTTT.

The chain carries TRBV29-1 and TRBJ1-2; 10 bases fit TRBD1. Germline CDR1 and CDR2: SQVTM and ANQGSEA. This CDR3 spans 11 amino acids. V lost 6 bases and J lost 8; bases outside the gene matches: 3. CDR3 bases: TGCAGCGTCGACAGGGGGCTCGGCTACACCTTC. Amino acid sequence: CSVDRGLGYTF.

This clone was seen just once. The V call is TRBV19, the J call TRBJ2-6; perhaps TRBD1 as D (7 bases). The V gene's germline CDR1 is LNHDA and CDR2 SQIVND (reference sequence). The CDR3 is 20 residues long. Between the trimmed V and J ends, which lost 3 bases and 2 bases, there was a span of 23 bases. The CDR3 protein is CASSISGAGGILAGANVLTF. CDR3 nucleotides: TGTGCCAGTAGTATTAGCGGCGCAGGGGGAATTTTGGCTGGGGCCAACGTCCTGACTTTC.

This rearrangement joins TRBV18 to TRBJ2-5; D ambiguous. The V gene lost 2 bases and the J gene lost 5 bases, with 6 bases spanning the gap. CDR3 length equals 12 residues. Looked up from germline, CDR1 is KGHSH and CDR2 is LQKENI. The DNA of the CDR3 is TGTGCCAGCTCACCAATCGGTGAGACCCAGTACTTC. Its protein product is CASSPIGETQYF.

The chain links TRBV11-2 to TRBJ2-1; TRBD2 matches 7 bases. The trim removed 6 bases at V and 3 bases at J, leaving 11 bases unmatched. CDR3 size: 16 residues. CDR1 is SGHAT and CDR2 is FQNNGV in the germline V gene. The CDR3 coding sequence is TGTGCCAGCAGTAGAAGACTAGCCCAAGACTACAATGAGCAGTTCTTC. Translating it yields CASSRRLAQDYNEQFF.

The rearrangement joins TRBV5-6 to TRBJ1-1; 9 bases align to TRBD1. V trimming: 1 base; J trimming: 1 base; junction bases outside the gene matches: 2. The CDR3 is made up of 15 amino acids. Germline assignment: CDR1 SGHDT and CDR2 YYEEEE. This CDR3 reads CASSLPGQGNTEAFF. The CDR3 bases are TGTGCCAGCAGCTTGCCGGGACAGGGGAACACTGAAGCTTTCTTT.

CDR3 nucleotides: TGCGCCAGCACGGGACAGGCGAACACCGGGGAGCTGTTTTTT. This codes for CASTGQANTGELFF. The chain has TRBV5-1 and TRBJ2-2; the match to TRBD1 covers 8 bases. The CDR3 has 14 residues. Germline V gene sequence: CDR1 SGHRS, CDR2 YFSETQ. V gave up 6 bases and J gave up 0 bases; unmatched junction bases: 1.

The DNA of the CDR3 is TGTGCCAGCAGCTTAAGAGGGAGCACAGATACGCAGTATTTT. This gives the protein CASSLRGSTDTQYF. The J gene is TRBJ2-3, the V gene TRBV7-6; D possibly corresponds to TRBD2 (5 bases). The V and J ends lost 2 bases and 0 bases respectively, with 6 bases between them. The CDR3 is 14 residues long. The germline gives CDR1 SGHVS, CDR2 FNYEAQ.

The chain joins TRBV28 to TRBJ1-2; unclear D gene. The germline V gene encodes CDR1 MDHEN and CDR2 SYDVKM. The V and J ends lost 7 bases and 8 bases respectively, with 23 bases between them. The CDR3 loop spans 15 amino acids. CDR3 amino acids: CASTPVGRAMAGYTF. The CDR3, as DNA: TGTGCCAGCACCCCGGTGGGGAGGGCTATGGCGGGCTACACCTTC.

The rearrangement links TRBV28 to TRBJ2-1, with 7 bases lining up with TRBD1. CDR1 and CDR2 from the germline V gene are MDHEN and SYDVKM. The length of the CDR3 is 12 residues. V gave up 11 bases and J gave up 5 bases; unmatched junction bases: 6. CDR3 DNA sequence: TGTGCCGGGAAGGGGGCTAACAATGAGCAGTTCTTC. It yields the protein CAGKGANNEQFF.

CDR3 DNA: TGCGCCAGCAGCTTACGATACCGGGACGGACGACTCACAGATACGCAGTATTTT. Translation gives CASSLRYRDGRLTDTQYF. This rearrangement joins TRBV5-1 to TRBJ2-3, with D perhaps being TRBD1 or TRBD2 (5 bases each). The germline gives CDR1 SGHRS, CDR2 YFSETQ. The V gene lost 2 bases and the J gene lost 2 bases, with 21 bases spanning the gap. The CDR3 runs to 18 residues. The variable domain in full, completed from reference TRBV5-1 and TRBJ2-3, reads KAGVTQTPRYLIKTRGQQVTLSCSPISGHRSVSWYQQTPGQGLQFLFEYFSETQRNKGNFPGRFSGRQFSNSRSEMNVSTLELGDSALYLCASSLRYRDGRLTDTQYFGPGTRLTVL.

The V gene is TRBV6-5, the J gene TRBJ2-5, with 9 bases aligning to TRBD2. Losses at the gene ends were 2 bases for V and 3 bases for J; bases not matched to a gene: 4. The CDR3 extends over 15 amino acids. In germline, CDR1 is MNHEY, CDR2 SVGAGI. CDR3 residues: CASSYGGGVKETQYF. In nucleotides, the CDR3 is TGTGCCAGCAGTTACGGCGGGGGGGTGAAAGAGACCCAGTACTTC.

The CDR3, as DNA: TGTGCCAGCAGTCCCCCGGGACAGAACCAACTATCCCTCCACTTT. Residues: CASSPPGQNQLSLHF. V and J are TRBV6-6 and TRBJ1-6; 7 nucleotides line up with TRBD1. Germline V gene sequence: CDR1 MNHNY, CDR2 SVGAGI (reference sequence). V shed 5 bases, J shed 14 bases, and the junction held 15 bases outside the gene matches. This CDR3 region has 15 residues.

Only one count was recorded for this clone. This sequence joins TRBV19 and TRBJ2-5; 7 positions agree with TRBD1. Germline V gene sequence: CDR1 LNHDA, CDR2 SQIVND (reference sequence). CDR3 length: 15 amino acids. Losses at the gene ends were 6 bases for V and 3 bases for J; bases not matched to a gene: 10. The CDR3 is CASRPLDRQEETQYF. DNA of the CDR3: TGTGCCAGTAGACCCCTGGACAGGCAGGAAGAGACCCAGTACTTC. The full variable domain, completed using reference TRBV19 and TRBJ2-5, is DGGITQSPKYLFRKEGQNVTLSCEQNLNHDAMYWYRQDPGQGLRLIYYSQIVNDFQKGDIAEGYSVSREKKESFPLTVTSAQKNPTAFYLCASRPLDRQEETQYFGPGTRLLVL.

The V gene is TRBV2, the J gene TRBJ2-2; maybe TRBD1 (6 bases). This CDR3 has 13 amino acids. The germline V and J ends were trimmed by 6 bases and 5 bases, with 10 bases remaining between them. Germline V CDR1 and CDR2: SNHLY, FYNNEI. CDR3 loop: CASRGQSTGELFF. The CDR3 coding sequence is TGTGCCAGCAGGGGACAATCGACCGGGGAGCTGTTTTTT.

This clone occurred once. The J gene is TRBJ2-5, the V gene TRBV7-6, with no clear D. The CDR3 is made up of 12 amino acids. V lost 4 bases, J lost 5 bases, and 8 bases lay in between. CDR1 SGHVS and CDR2 FNYEAQ come from the germline V gene. The CDR3 is CASSSHRETQYF. The CDR3 DNA is TGTGCCAGCAGCTCCCATAGGGAGACCCAGTACTTC.

This chain joins TRBV28 and TRBJ1-4; 8 nucleotides line up with TRBD1. The CDR3 length is 13 residues. Germline lookup yields CDR1 MDHEN and CDR2 SYDVKM. V shed 9 bases, J shed 2 bases, and the junction held 2 bases outside the gene matches. CDR3 coding DNA: TGTGCCAGTAGACAGGGGACTAATGAAAAACTGTTTTTT. Encoded protein: CASRQGTNEKLFF.

DNA of the CDR3: TGCGCCAGCAGCCAAGTGTGGGGGTCGGCAAGGACCAACTATGGCTACACCTTC. Encoded protein: CASSQVWGSARTNYGYTF. The genes are TRBV4-1 and TRBJ1-2; tentative D call: TRBD1 (5 bases). This CDR3 spans 18 amino acids. V lost 1 base and J 2 bases, leaving 20 bases between the germline ends. Germline CDR1 MGHRA, CDR2 YSYEKL.

The rearrangement uses TRBV29-1 and TRBJ1-1; TRBD1 agrees at 8 bases. V lost 8 bases, J lost 3 bases, and 5 bases stayed unmatched. This CDR3 contains 12 residues. Germline lookup yields CDR1 SQVTM and CDR2 ANQGSEA. CDR3 amino acids: CSSDREHTEAFF. CDR3 in DNA: TGCAGCTCGGACAGGGAGCACACTGAAGCTTTCTTT.

The rearrangement uses TRBV6-5 and TRBJ1-2; no definite D call. The germline V gene has CDR1 MNHEY and CDR2 SVGAGI. V lost 0 bases and J 4 bases, leaving 15 bases between the germline ends. This CDR3 has 16 amino acids. As DNA, the CDR3 is TGTGCCAGCAGTTACTCTGCGGGCGCGGGGTTCTATGGCTACACCTTC. It codes for CASSYSAGAGFYGYTF.

The chain links TRBV27 to TRBJ1-2; TRBD1 matches at 8 bases. Germline assignment: CDR1 MNHEY and CDR2 SMNVEV (reference sequence). With V trimmed by 3 bases and J by 8 bases, 5 bases remained unmatched. The CDR3 loop spans 13 amino acids. CDR3 in amino acids: CASSFQGAGGYTF. CDR3 DNA: TGTGCCAGCAGTTTTCAGGGGGCAGGGGGCTACACCTTC.

The chain couples TRBV7-8 to TRBJ1-1, with a tentative D call TRBD1 (6 bases). In germline, CDR1 is SGHVS, CDR2 FQNEAQ. The CDR3 runs to 17 residues. The V and J ends lost 2 bases and 4 bases respectively, with 20 bases between them. The CDR3 is CASSLRLNGQPLTEAFF. The CDR3 coding sequence is TGTGCCAGCAGCTTACGACTGAACGGACAGCCCCTCACTGAAGCTTTCTTT.

The CDR3 here is CASTPGLAGTANTGELFF. Here the CDR3 DNA reads TGTGCCAGCACCCCTGGACTAGCGGGGACTGCGAACACCGGGGAGCTGTTTTTT. This sequence joins TRBV27 and TRBJ2-2, with TRBD2 matching over 12 bases. With V trimmed by 7 bases and J by 0 bases, 9 bases remained unmatched. The CDR3 runs 18 residues. CDR1 and CDR2 (germline): MNHEY, SMNVEV (reference sequence).

V is TRBV5-1 and J is TRBJ1-2; TRBD1 agrees at 7 bases. In germline, CDR1 is SGHRS, CDR2 YFSETQ. The ends lost 0 bases at V and 2 bases at J; junction bases unmatched: 1. CDR3 length: 14 residues. The CDR3: CASSLEQGNYGYTF. The DNA of the CDR3 is TGCGCCAGCAGCTTGGAACAGGGGAACTATGGCTACACCTTC. The entire variable domain, with the rest obtained from reference TRBV5-1 and TRBJ1-2, is as follows: KAGVTQTPRYLIKTRGQQVTLSCSPISGHRSVSWYQQTPGQGLQFLFEYFSETQRNKGNFPGRFSGRQFSNSRSEMNVSTLELGDSALYLCASSLEQGNYGYTFGSGTRLTVV.

The V gene is TRBV7-2, the J gene TRBJ2-5, with 8 bases lining up with TRBD1. Trimming at V came to 5 bases and at J to 5 bases, leaving 7 bases not matched to a gene. The CDR3 is 14 residues long. Per the germline V gene, CDR1 is SGHTA and CDR2 is FQGNSA. This CDR3 is CASSPRTGRETQYF. CDR3 coding DNA: TGTGCCAGCAGCCCGAGGACAGGGAGGGAGACCCAGTACTTC.

The rearrangement links TRBV29-1 to TRBJ1-2, with D perhaps TRBD1 (6 bases). Germline CDR1 is SQVTM and CDR2 is ANQGSEA. CDR3 size: 14 residues. V was clipped by 1 base and J by 4 bases, with 13 bases between them. The CDR3 DNA follows: TGCAGCGTTGAAGGCGGAGTGGACAGCTATGGCTACACCTTC. Residues: CSVEGGVDSYGYTF.